This T cell receptor beta chain was sequenced during a study of a mutant IDH1 vaccine in newly diagnosed glioma (dated by TCRdb to 2020 to 2022). Regarding the study in general: Patients received eight vaccinations in weeks 1, 3, 5, 7, 11, 15, 19 and 23, corresponding to visits V03 through V10. In the chemotherapy-containing groups, vaccination started alongside temozolomide cycles, whereas in patients who had radiotherapy alone it started 4-6 weeks after radiotherapy. Of the roughly 34 treated patients, about 62% were male and around 38% were female, and a mean age of roughly 41 years was recorded. Before enrollment, most patients had been given radiochemotherapy with temozolomide as standard therapy, while the rest had received either radiotherapy alone or temozolomide alone. Peripheral blood was collected at six visits: V03 (baseline), V05, V07, V10, V12 and V13. For exploratory analyses, longitudinal TCRB deep sequencing was carried out in about two dozen treated patients wherever samples were available. On the study overall, not on this receptor specifically: It was noted by the authors that analyses of patient blood samples could not be reproduced owing to sample limitations. Pseudoprogression appeared unrelated to alterations in the top peripheral T cell clonotypes detected by TCRB sequencing. Immune responses induced by the vaccine were seen in approximately 92% of patients across multiple MHC alleles. Availability determined which PBMC samples were chosen for TCRB deep sequencing.

V drops 5 bases and J drops 3 bases, leaving 14 bases in between. For CDR1 and CDR2, the germline V gene lists MDHEN and SYDVKM. The CDR3 runs 15 residues from the cysteine to the phenylalanine. Just the 45-base CDR3 DNA is kept, in frame starting at base 1. This clone was detected only once. What antigen it recognizes has not been identified. The record has no base qualities; no much larger clone is one base away. The time point label, read with the paper, signifies: week 11, during vaccination. Every vaccine dose consisted of 300 ug of a 20-mer mutant IDH1 peptide in Montanide, administered subcutaneously together with topical imiquimod. Newly diagnosed WHO grade 3 or 4 IDH1-mutant astrocytomas showing loss of nuclear ATRX were present in the donors. The samples were drawn from NOA16, a multicentre, single-arm, open-label phase I trial in Germany that tested a mutant IDH1 peptide vaccine in humans for the first time. Genomic DNA for TCRB sequencing was extracted from EDTA blood using the DNeasy Blood and Tissue Kit.

The library was generated by the immunoSEQ multiplex PCR assay. Rearranged TCR beta chain sequences were amplified with the hsTCRB Kit following the manufacturer's protocol. An Illumina MiSeq was used to sequence the TCRB libraries. From the authors' description of their analysis: The proprietary platform of the kit vendor was used for demultiplexing, trimming and gene mapping. Sourced from immuneACCESS, this table was stored by TCRdb with only in-frame sequences that have V and J called. A share of the clones is absent; for the studies checked, an unresolved V gene accounts for under half, and the remainder has no known explanation. V, J and clone size were drawn from that table, and D and trimming were deduced from the DNA. The sample data list roughly 22,000 clones, and approximately 89% of these were observed just once. Around 5.7% of the sample lies in the top ten.

This TCR derives from a woman in her 40s with glioma. The source material was PBMCs, sampled from a glioma patient whose treatment included an IDH1 peptide vaccine. The chain employs TRBV28 and TRBJ1-5, with no confident D gene call. The nucleotide sequence reads TGTGCCAGCAGTACGGTAGCCAAATTCAATCAGCCCCAGCATTTT. It is translated as CASSTVAKFNQPQHF.